This T cell receptor beta chain was identified during a study of blood T cell repertoires in COVID-19. In the authors' workflow: Using reference gene primer amplification, nucleated cell counts were estimated. Profiled with immunoSEQ multiplex PCR; TCRdb holds only in-frame clones, not every one. Clone size and the V and J calls come from that table; the DNA yielded D and trimming. The table lists about 110,000 clones, less than 90% of them singletons. The CDR3 extends over 12 amino acids. Germline loops: CDR1 SGHVS, CDR2 FQNEAQ. V lost 0 bases and J lost 4, with 4 bases in between. The specimen sequenced was peripheral blood. The rearrangement joins TRBV7-8 to TRBJ2-7; D remains ambiguous. This TCR was recovered from a middle-aged man with acute or convalescent COVID-19. The CDR3 loop reads CASSLAPYEQYF. The CDR3 nucleotides read TGTGCCAGCAGCTTAGCCCCGTACGAGCAGTACTTC.